These 26 T cell receptor beta chains came from one sample sequenced in a study of memory CD4+ T cells and cytomegalovirus serostatus. Profiling relied on immunoSEQ multiplex PCR, and the TCRdb table lists in-frame clones only, not all of them. The table has tens of thousands of clones, around three quarters seen once; the top ten hold 1%. Single viable CD3+CD4+CD8-CD45RO+ cells were sorted as the memory CD4+ T cells. The sequenced sample consisted of memory CD4+ T cells from blood. These receptors were taken from an adult in good health and CMV-seronegative.

The chain couples TRBV7-9 to TRBJ2-1, with D perhaps matching TRBD2 (5 bases). The CDR3 is 16 amino acids. Trimming took off 4 bases at V and 0 bases at J, with 13 bases between the two ends. Germline loops: CDR1 SEHNR, CDR2 FQNEAQ (reference sequence). CDR3 DNA sequence: TGTGCCAGCAGCTGGAAGGGAGCTGGCTCCTACAATGAGCAGTTCTTC. As protein: CASSWKGAGSYNEQFF.

The chain carries TRBV19 and TRBJ2-7; weak D call: TRBD1 (5 bases). The V and J ends lost 6 bases and 3 bases respectively, with 18 bases between them. The CDR3 runs to 15 residues. Germline CDR1 is LNHDA and CDR2 is SQIVND (reference sequence). The CDR3, as DNA: TGTGCCAGTAGCCTCAGGGCGGCAACGGGCTACGAGCAGTACTTC. This encodes CASSLRAATGYEQYF. The full variable domain, its missing parts supplied by reference TRBV19 and TRBJ2-7, is DGGITQSPKYLFRKEGQNVTLSCEQNLNHDAMYWYRQDPGQGLRLIYYSQIVNDFQKGDIAEGYSVSREKKESFPLTVTSAQKNPTAFYLCASSLRAATGYEQYFGPGTRLTVT.

This clone was observed a few times. This sequence joins TRBV4-2 and TRBJ2-3; D not resolved. The germline V gene has CDR1 LGHNA and CDR2 YNFKEQ. Trimming left V 4 bases short and J 2 bases short, with 22 bases between. The CDR3 has 18 amino acids. CDR3 DNA sequence: TGTGCCAGCAGCCTACAAATTCCCACAGACACCTCCACAGATACGCAGTATTTT. Encoded protein: CASSLQIPTDTSTDTQYF.

The chain employs TRBV10-1 and TRBJ2-1; 10 bases align to TRBD2. This CDR3 has 15 amino acids. V was clipped by 3 bases and J by 5 bases; unmatched bases: 4. Per germline, CDR1 WNHNN and CDR2 SYGVQD (reference sequence). Here the CDR3 DNA reads TGCGCCAGCAGTGATACTAGCGGGAAAGACAATGAGCAGTTCTTC. This translates into CASSDTSGKDNEQFF.

This chain joins TRBV5-1 and TRBJ1-1, with D tentatively TRBD1 (5 bases). CDR3 size: 14 residues. Trimming left V 4 bases short and J 0 bases short, with 10 bases between. Germline CDR1 and CDR2: SGHRS and YFSETQ. As DNA, the CDR3 is TGCGCCAGCAGCCCATGGGGCCTGAACACTGAAGCTTTCTTT. Its protein product is CASSPWGLNTEAFF.

This clone was counted between two and nine times. The gene calls are TRBV10-2 and TRBJ1-2; no reliable D call. Per germline, CDR1 WSHSY and CDR2 SAAADI. The CDR3 runs to 11 residues. The ends were cut back, 7 bases at V and 5 bases at J, with 8 bases in the middle. Here the CDR3 reads CASTDRYGYTF. CDR3 coding DNA: TGCGCCAGCACCGATAGGTATGGCTACACCTTC.

The chain joins TRBV5-3 to TRBJ1-1; D is undetermined. TRBV5-3 is an ORF; its function is uncertain. The V and J ends lost 0 bases and 0 bases respectively, with 9 bases between them. This CDR3 region has 15 residues. The CDR3 sequence: CARSLEGRMNTEAFF. In nucleotides, the CDR3 is TGTGCCAGAAGCTTGGAAGGACGGATGAACACTGAAGCTTTCTTT.

This rearrangement joins TRBV6-5 to TRBJ1-4; D not resolved. The length of the CDR3 is 13 residues. Trimming cost V 4 bases and J 8 bases, with 11 bases left between them. Looked up from germline, CDR1 is MNHEY and CDR2 is SVGAGI. Written as DNA, the CDR3 is TGTGCCAGCAGTTTGGGCCGAATGGAAAAACTGTTTTTT. The encoded protein is CASSLGRMEKLFF.

The chain recombines TRBV6-6 with TRBJ2-7; a weak D match, TRBD2 (6 bases). The V end lost 10 bases, the J end lost 0 bases, and 13 bases lay between the germline ends. Germline loops: CDR1 MNHNY, CDR2 SVGAGI (reference sequence). The CDR3 spans 13 residues. In nucleotides, the CDR3 is TGTGCCACCTCGGGGGTTAGCTCCTACGAGCAGTACTTC. Residues: CATSGVSSYEQYF.

This chain uses TRBV14 with TRBJ2-5, with a tentative D call TRBD2 (6 bases). Germline-derived CDR1 and CDR2 are SGHDN and FVKESK. V lost 4 bases, J lost 5 bases, and 17 bases lay in between. The CDR3 is 15 residues long. In DNA, the CDR3 is TGTGCCAGCAGCCCAGGTGCGGGGAGAAAGGAGACCCAGTACTTC. Its protein is CASSPGAGRKETQYF.

The chain recombines TRBV6-4 with TRBJ1-1, with a weak D call TRBD1 (6 bases). The V end was cut by 6 bases, the J end by 1 base, with 9 bases between. There are 13 residues in the CDR3. CDR1 is MRHNA, CDR2 SNTAGT, per germline. The CDR3 coding sequence is TGTGCCAGCAGCGAACAGGGGAACACTGAAGCTTTCTTT. As protein: CASSEQGNTEAFF.

The rearrangement links TRBV30 to TRBJ2-7; D unresolved. Germline CDR1 is GTSNPN and CDR2 is SVGIG (reference sequence). The ends were cut back, 2 bases at V and 9 bases at J, with 11 bases in the middle. CDR3 length equals 11 residues. CDR3 nucleotide sequence: TGTGCCTGGAGTTCGCCGGTTGGGCAGTACTTC. It yields the protein CAWSSPVGQYF.

The sample holds a few counts of this clone. The V and J genes are TRBV19 and TRBJ2-2, with 9 bases lining up with TRBD1. This CDR3 spans 13 amino acids. Germline values: CDR1 LNHDA, CDR2 SQIVND (reference sequence). Losses at the gene ends were 4 bases for V and 10 bases for J; bases not matched to a gene: 4. This chain's CDR3 is CASSNRDREELFF. CDR3 nucleotides: TGTGCCAGTAGTAACCGGGACAGGGAGGAGCTGTTTTTT.

The V call is TRBV7-2, the J call TRBJ1-2, with D perhaps matching TRBD1 (5 bases). Germline V gene lookup returns CDR1 SGHTA and CDR2 FQGNSA. Trimming shortened V by 4 bases and J by 6 bases, and 15 bases separated the two germline ends. The CDR3 has 14 amino acids. DNA for the CDR3: TGTGCCAGCAGCTACTTTCAGGGTTGGGATGGCTACACCTTC. Its translation: CASSYFQGWDGYTF.

The chain has TRBV28 and TRBJ2-2, with 12 bases lining up with TRBD1. The J segment lost 4 bases and the V segment lost 7 bases, leaving 10 bases of the junction unmatched. Per the germline V gene, CDR1 is MDHEN and CDR2 is SYDVKM. CDR3 length: 17 residues. The CDR3 here is CASTPGQGADGTGELFF. The CDR3 DNA reads TGTGCCAGCACACCGGGACAGGGGGCGGACGGCACCGGGGAGCTGTTTTTT.

This chain uses TRBV6-1 with TRBJ1-1; 8 bases map to TRBD1. Germline loops: CDR1 MNHNS, CDR2 SASEGT. The CDR3 is made up of 13 amino acids. The V segment lost 4 bases and the J segment 6 bases; nucleotides outside the gene matches: 4. The CDR3 sequence: CASSADRVSEAFF. In DNA form, the CDR3 reads TGTGCCAGCAGTGCGGACAGGGTCTCTGAAGCTTTCTTT.

The rearrangement joins TRBV10-2 to TRBJ2-5, with 10 positions matching TRBD1. Trimming removed 8 bases from V and 9 bases from J; junction bases left unmatched: 9. The germline gives CDR1 WSHSY, CDR2 SAAADI. The CDR3 has 13 amino acids. The CDR3 spells CASLPGQGTSQYF. The DNA of the CDR3 is TGCGCCAGCCTGCCGGGACAGGGGACATCCCAGTACTTC.

Regarding this clone: This sample also contains other DNA sequences that code for the same CDR3. The rearrangement links TRBV28 to TRBJ2-7, with D unclear. The CDR3 is 11 amino acids. Trimming left V 3 bases short and J 4 bases short, with 4 bases between. Germline-derived CDR1 and CDR2 are MDHEN and SYDVKM. As DNA, the CDR3 is TGTGCCAGCAGTTTGGGATACGAGCAGTACTTC. Protein: CASSLGYEQYF.

The chain employs TRBV6-5 and TRBJ2-7; TRBD1 matches 7 bases. The CDR3 runs to 14 residues. V shed 5 bases, J shed 5 bases, and the junction held 9 bases outside the gene matches. CDR1 and CDR2 from the germline V gene are MNHEY and SVGAGI. In DNA, the CDR3 is TGTGCCAGCAGTAACAGGGGCCCTCCTGACGAGCAGTACTTC. Translated, it gives CASSNRGPPDEQYF.

V usage is TRBV6-1 and J usage is TRBJ1-2; no firm D call. V lost 4 bases, J lost 4 bases, and 25 bases lay in between. The germline gives CDR1 MNHNS, CDR2 SASEGT. The CDR3 totals 18 residues. This chain's CDR3 is CASSAIMGNLRVAYGYTF. For the CDR3, the DNA is TGTGCCAGCAGTGCAATTATGGGGAATCTAAGGGTCGCCTATGGCTACACCTTC.

The sample holds one count of this clone. This chain links TRBV10-3 with TRBJ1-2; D unresolved. Trimming shortened V by 7 bases and J by 0 bases, and 15 bases separated the two germline ends. Germline V lookup: CDR1 ENHRY, CDR2 SYGVKD. The CDR3 runs to 15 residues. This CDR3 is CAIKSTYSTNYGYTF. CDR3 coding DNA: TGTGCCATCAAATCGACATACAGCACTAACTATGGCTACACCTTC.

This clone was seen more than once but under ten times. V usage is TRBV6-1 and J usage is TRBJ1-5; tentatively, D is TRBD1 (6 bases). Germline V gene lookup returns CDR1 MNHNS and CDR2 SASEGT. Trimming took 6 bases from V and 0 from J, leaving 9 bases between them. CDR3 length: 14 residues. The CDR3 nucleotides read TGTGCCAGCAGGGGGGCCCATAGCAATCAGCCCCAGCATTTT. It yields the protein CASRGAHSNQPQHF.

The chain employs TRBV7-2 and TRBJ1-5; D unclear. The CDR3 spans 14 residues. The V and J ends lost 0 bases and 3 bases respectively, with 6 bases between them. CDR1 and CDR2 from the germline V gene are SGHTA and FQGNSA. The CDR3 sequence: CASSLATSNQPQHF. The CDR3 nucleotides read TGTGCCAGCAGCTTAGCGACATCCAATCAGCCCCAGCATTTT.

The chain is built from TRBV27 and TRBJ2-1; 8 bases agree with TRBD1. The CDR3 extends over 16 amino acids. Unmatched junction bases numbered 15, after V lost 7 bases and J lost 7 bases. Germline loops: CDR1 MNHEY, CDR2 SMNVEV (reference sequence). The CDR3 spells CASTSAQGAKGNEQFF. In nucleotides, the CDR3 is TGTGCCAGCACCTCGGCCCAGGGGGCAAAGGGGAATGAGCAGTTCTTC.

This chain connects TRBV5-8 to TRBJ2-6, with a tentative D call TRBD2 (5 bases). This CDR3 has 16 residues. The V gene's germline CDR1 is SGHTS and CDR2 YDEGEE. V lost 1 base to trimming and J lost 0 bases, with 8 bases between them. The CDR3 sequence: CASSLYGLSGANVLTF. CDR3 sequence (DNA): TGTGCCAGCAGCTTGTACGGACTCTCTGGGGCCAACGTCCTGACTTTC.

This clone was counted a few times. The genes are TRBV7-9 and TRBJ1-6, with 8 nucleotides matching TRBD1. J lost 10 bases, V lost 4 bases, and 9 bases had no gene match. From germline, CDR1 is SEHNR and CDR2 FQNEAQ (reference sequence). The CDR3 length is 15 residues. Written as DNA, the CDR3 is TGTGCCAGCAGCTCCCAGGGGGCGGGCGGATCACCCCTCCACTTT. Translation gives CASSSQGAGGSPLHF.